This passage covers 20 T cell receptor beta chains from one sample sequenced in a study of T-cell memory formation after mild COVID-19. One entry per CDR3 protein results from TCRdb running MiXCR on the 5' RACE reads. This sample has roughly 130,000 distinct CDR3 sequences, with about 5.9% found just once. The sequencing sample was made of PBMCs or a T cell subset sorted from them (not recorded which). Receptor source: an adult woman who had mild COVID-19 (a few samples of this study predate the infection). Cell type and time point are not known.

The genes are TRBV6-5 and TRBJ2-2; 8 positions match TRBD2. Germline V lookup: CDR1 MNHEY, CDR2 SVGAGI. The CDR3 extends over 16 amino acids. CDR3: CATKRRGEINTGELFF. Here the CDR3 DNA reads TGTGCTACCAAAAGGCGGGGGGAGATTAACACCGGGGAGCTGTTTTTT.

This clonotype was counted many times. The V gene is TRBV5-1, the J gene TRBJ2-1; 9 bases fit TRBD2. This CDR3 is built from 16 residues. With 0 bases clipped from V and 10 bases from J, the junction kept 11 bases outside the gene matches. Germline CDR1 is SGHRS and CDR2 is YFSETQ. The CDR3 sequence: CASSLEGSGRRSEQFF. As DNA, the CDR3 is TGCGCCAGCAGCTTGGAAGGTAGCGGGAGACGCAGCGAGCAGTTCTTC.

This clonotype was counted a few times. This rearrangement joins TRBV30 to TRBJ2-7, with a possible D match to TRBD1 (5 bases). V gave up 2 bases and J gave up 0 bases, with 14 bases separating them. The CDR3 runs to 15 residues. CDR1 is GTSNPN, CDR2 SVGIG, per germline (reference sequence). The CDR3 DNA reads TGTGCCTGGAGTAAACAGGCAACGTACTCCTACGAGCAGTACTTC. Its protein is CAWSKQATYSYEQYF.

This clonotype was picked up many times. The V call is TRBV5-1, the J call TRBJ2-4, with 7 nucleotides matching TRBD1. The V segment lost 4 bases and the J segment 3 bases; nucleotides outside the gene matches: 10. CDR1 and CDR2 (germline): SGHRS, YFSETQ. This CDR3 comprises 16 residues. CDR3 loop: CASSPRQGAGKNIQYF. As DNA, the CDR3 is TGCGCCAGCAGCCCCCGACAGGGAGCCGGCAAAAACATTCAGTACTTC.

CDR3: CASSRDRAPDTQYF. CDR3 sequence (DNA): TGTGCCAGCAGCCGGGACAGGGCGCCAGATACGCAGTATTTT. This chain connects TRBV7-2 to TRBJ2-3; 9 bases agree with TRBD1. Germline V lookup: CDR1 SGHTA, CDR2 FQGNSA. Trimming took 5 bases from V and 4 from J; bases not matched to a gene: 4. The CDR3 sequence is 14 residues long.

This chain joins TRBV4-1 and TRBJ1-2; maybe TRBD1 (6 bases). CDR3 size: 14 residues. The V gene lost 1 base and the J gene lost 5 bases, with 11 bases spanning the gap. From germline, CDR1 is MGHRA and CDR2 YSYEKL. CDR3 nucleotides: TGCGCCAGCAGCCAAGCCGGGACAAGATATGGCTACACCTTC. Encoded protein: CASSQAGTRYGYTF.

This clonotype came up a few times. The V and J genes are TRBV7-9 and TRBJ2-1, with D maybe TRBD2 (6 bases). The CDR3 runs 14 residues. The germline gives CDR1 SEHNR, CDR2 FQNEAQ (reference sequence). Trimming pared 5 bases from V and 8 bases from J, leaving 16 bases between. The CDR3 loop is CASSIGGSIDEQFF. CDR3 sequence (DNA): TGTGCCAGCAGCATAGGAGGGTCCATCGATGAGCAGTTCTTC.

This clonotype has more than one count but fewer than ten. The rearrangement joins TRBV12-3 or TRBV12-4 to TRBJ2-7; D possibly corresponds to TRBD1 (7 bases). V lost 6 bases to trimming and J lost 4 bases, with 19 bases between them. This CDR3 is built from 15 residues. The CDR3 DNA sequence: TGTGCCAGCAGCCAGATCAGGGGGGTAGTATACGAGCAGTACTTC. It specifies CASSQIRGVVYEQYF.

In this sample, this clonotype turned up many times. Compared with germline, one end of the junction differs, possibly owing to a read error. The rearrangement links TRBV7-9 to TRBJ2-5; perhaps TRBD1 as D (6 bases). The CDR3 consists of 15 residues. The germline gives CDR1 SEHNR, CDR2 FQNEAQ (reference sequence). In DNA, the CDR3 is TGTGCCAGCAGCTTGACACCCGGGACACAAGCGACCCAGTACTTC. Protein sequence: CASSLTPGTQATQYF.

This clonotype was observed a few times. The chain employs TRBV12-3 or TRBV12-4 and TRBJ1-3; unclear D gene. Deletions cut 7 bases from V and 0 bases from J, with 4 bases between. The CDR3 covers 12 residues. CDR3 residues: CASTNSGNTIYF. In DNA form, the CDR3 reads TGTGCCAGCACCAACTCTGGAAACACCATATATTTT.

This clonotype was observed a handful of times. This chain connects TRBV18 to TRBJ2-5, with 11 bases fitting TRBD1. Germline CDR1 KGHSH, CDR2 LQKENI. V gave up 5 bases and J gave up 2 bases; unmatched junction bases: 4. There are 15 residues in the CDR3. In nucleotides, the CDR3 is TGTGCCAGCTCATCACGGGACAGGGGGCAAGAGACCCAGTACTTC. Amino acid sequence: CASSSRDRGQETQYF.

This clonotype was seen more than once but under ten times. The CDR3 reads CSARERGANYGYTF. CDR3 coding DNA: TGCAGTGCTAGAGAGAGAGGGGCAAACTATGGCTACACCTTC. The chain combines TRBV20-1 with TRBJ1-2; D is perhaps TRBD1 (5 bases). From germline, CDR1 is DFQATT and CDR2 SNEGSKA (reference sequence). Deletions cut 0 bases from V and 2 bases from J, with 10 bases between. CDR3 size: 14 residues.

This clonotype has a count of ten or more. V and J are TRBV12-3 or TRBV12-4 and TRBJ1-4; D call uncertain. CDR3 size: 11 residues. V was shortened by 3 bases and J by 7 bases, with 3 bases between the two germline ends. In DNA form, the CDR3 reads TGTGCCAGCAGTTTGCGTGAAAAACTGTTTTTT. This sequence encodes CASSLREKLFF.

J is TRBJ1-1 and V is TRBV11-2; D is perhaps TRBD1 (5 bases). Looked up from germline, CDR1 is SGHAT and CDR2 is FQNNGV. The CDR3 length is 16 residues. V was trimmed by 1 base and J by 1 base, leaving 13 bases between them. The CDR3 DNA follows: TGTGCCAGCAGCTTAGTCTTTGGGGCGACGAACACTGAAGCTTTCTTT. Translation gives CASSLVFGATNTEAFF.

The chain joins TRBV30 to TRBJ2-7; D perhaps matches TRBD2 (5 bases). Germline V lookup: CDR1 GTSNPN, CDR2 SVGIG (reference sequence). The CDR3 contains 13 residues. Trimming stripped 2 bases from V and 0 bases from J, with 8 bases between. CDR3 amino acids: CAWSRGSSYEQYF. Here the CDR3 DNA reads TGTGCCTGGAGTAGAGGGAGCTCCTACGAGCAGTACTTC.

This clonotype has ten or more counts. V usage is TRBV18 and J usage is TRBJ1-1; 8 nucleotides align to TRBD1. V lost 4 bases, J lost 0 bases, and 10 bases stayed unmatched. The CDR3 runs to 17 residues. From germline, CDR1 is KGHSH and CDR2 LQKENI. CDR3 sequence: CASSLWTGTGMNTEAFF. The DNA for the CDR3 is TGTGCCAGCTCACTTTGGACAGGGACGGGGATGAACACTGAAGCTTTCTTT. The variable domain in full, completed from reference TRBV18 and TRBJ1-1, reads NAGVMQNPRHLVRRRGQEARLRCSPMKGHSHVYWYRQLPEEGLKFMVYLQKENIIDESGMPKERFSAEFPKEGPSILRIQQVVRGDSAAYFCASSLWTGTGMNTEAFFGQGTRLTVV.

A word on this clonotype: With a much larger clone just one base away, this may be a read error. It is likely a read error, because the conserved phenylalanine at the end of the CDR3 is missing. V and J are TRBV4-2 and TRBJ2-3, with a weak D call TRBD1 (6 bases). This CDR3 has 13 residues. Germline V gene sequence: CDR1 LGHNA, CDR2 YNFKEQ. V was cut by 1 base and J by 6 bases, with 8 bases left in between. The DNA of the CDR3 is TGTGCCAGCAGCCAAGGGACAGCGGATACGCAGTATTAT. As protein: CASSQGTADTQYY.

This clonotype showed up just a few times. The chain has TRBV7-9 and TRBJ2-2; 7 nucleotides line up with TRBD1. Germline CDR1 SEHNR, CDR2 FQNEAQ (reference sequence). The CDR3 sequence is 16 residues long. With V trimmed by 5 bases and J by 1 base, 7 bases remained unmatched. In nucleotides, the CDR3 is TGTGCCAGCAGCCTTGGGGGACAGCTGAACACCGGGGAGCTGTTTTTT. This translates into CASSLGGQLNTGELFF.

The rearrangement joins TRBV6-2 or TRBV6-3 to TRBJ1-3, with D unclear. The V end was cut by 6 bases, the J end by 0 bases, with 9 bases between. There are 14 residues in the CDR3. Per germline, CDR1 MNHEY and CDR2 SVGEGT. CDR3 sequence reads: CASRSSGSGNTIYF. For the CDR3, the DNA is TGTGCCAGCAGATCGTCCGGCTCTGGAAACACCATATATTTT.

This clonotype was picked up a small number of times. The gene calls are TRBV7-8 and TRBJ2-5; the D call may be TRBD1 or TRBD2 (6 bases each). From germline, CDR1 is SGHVS and CDR2 FQNEAQ. CDR3 length: 15 residues. The V gene lost 7 bases and the J gene lost 2 bases, with 17 bases spanning the gap. The CDR3 protein is CASMWGAGFQETQYF. For the CDR3, the DNA is TGTGCCAGCATGTGGGGGGCTGGGTTTCAAGAGACCCAGTACTTC.